These T cell receptor beta chains were read from a single sample in a study of cytomegalovirus exposure and HLA in healthy donors. Using immunoSEQ multiplex PCR, the repertoire was profiled, and TCRdb retains in-frame clones only, with some absent. The sample contains tens of thousands of clones, approximately 70% of which appear only once. Sequenced material: PBMCs. The receptors stem from a woman aged 45-60 years in good health and CMV-seropositive. The CDR3 runs from the conserved cysteine through the conserved F or W. D genes are given only for firm matches. Rows give clone size only sometimes, using once, few, many, or a class for an expanded clone.

size: .; V: TRBV27; D: TRBD1; J: TRBJ1-1; CDR3: CASSPTGFTEAFF; DNA: TGTGCCAGCAGTCCGACAGGGTTCACTGAAGCTTTCTTT
size: .; V: TRBV27; D: .; J: TRBJ2-1; CDR3: CASSLAPTYNEQFF; DNA: TGTGCCAGCAGTTTGGCCCCAACCTACAATGAGCAGTTCTTC
size: .; V: TRBV5-5; D: .; J: TRBJ1-1; CDR3: CASSLGVNTEAFF; DNA: TGTGCCAGCAGCTTGGGAGTGAACACTGAAGCTTTCTTT
size: .; V: TRBV5-1; D: .; J: TRBJ2-2; CDR3: CASSLLVSPGELFF; DNA: TGCGCCAGCAGCTTGTTAGTTTCCCCCGGGGAGCTGTTTTTT
size: .; V: TRBV11-2; D: TRBD1; J: TRBJ1-4; CDR3: CASSLGQGAHEKLFF; DNA: TGTGCCAGCAGCTTAGGACAGGGGGCGCATGAAAAACTGTTTTTT
size: few; V: TRBV7-7; D: TRBD1; J: TRBJ1-1; CDR3: CASSLLGQGDTEAFF; DNA: TGTGCCAGCAGCTTACTAGGACAGGGTGATACTGAAGCTTTCTTT
size: .; V: TRBV6-1; D: TRBD2; J: TRBJ2-3; CDR3: CASRKREGVTDTQYF; DNA: TGTGCCAGCAGAAAACGGGAGGGAGTAACAGATACGCAGTATTTT
size: .; V: TRBV7-3; D: TRBD2; J: TRBJ2-5; CDR3: CASSPSGRIQETQYF; DNA: TGTGCCAGCAGCCCCAGCGGGAGGATCCAAGAGACCCAGTACTTC
size: few; V: TRBV18; D: TRBD1; J: TRBJ2-7; CDR3: CASSPGQGALYEQYF; DNA: TGTGCCAGCTCACCCGGACAGGGGGCACTTTACGAGCAGTACTTC
size: .; V: TRBV5-1; D: .; J: TRBJ2-2; CDR3: CASSLALAGGSTGELFF; DNA: TGCGCCAGCAGCTTGGCCCTGGCAGGGGGGAGCACCGGGGAGCTGTTTTTT
size: few; V: TRBV27; D: .; J: TRBJ2-7; CDR3: CASSNRVSINEQYF; DNA: TGTGCCAGCAGTAACAGGGTTAGCATCAACGAGCAGTACTTC
size: .; V: TRBV6-5; D: TRBD1; J: TRBJ1-1; CDR3: CASCSGQGGCTEAFF; DNA: TGTGCCAGCTGCTCTGGACAGGGTGGTTGTACTGAAGCTTTCTTT
size: few; V: TRBV30; D: .; J: TRBJ1-4; CDR3: CAWSRRGATNEKLFF; DNA: TGTGCCTGGAGTAGGCGCGGAGCAACTAATGAAAAACTGTTTTTT
size: .; V: TRBV29-1; D: .; J: TRBJ1-2; CDR3: CSVEGRGANYGYTF; DNA: TGCAGCGTTGAAGGACGGGGAGCTAACTATGGCTACACCTTC
size: .; V: TRBV27; D: TRBD2; J: TRBJ2-7; CDR3: CASSPGLAAYEQYF; DNA: TGTGCCAGCAGTCCGGGACTAGCCGCCTACGAGCAGTACTTC
size: .; V: TRBV28; D: TRBD1; J: TRBJ1-5; CDR3: CASSRGLVLGNQPQHF; DNA: TGTGCCAGCAGTAGGGGGCTTGTGTTAGGCAATCAGCCCCAGCATTTT
size: once; V: TRBV7-2; D: .; J: TRBJ2-7; CDR3: CANSESSYTNYEQYF; DNA: TGTGCCAACAGCGAAAGTTCTTACACGAACTACGAGCAGTACTTC
size: .; V: TRBV9; D: TRBD1; J: TRBJ1-2; CDR3: CASSGTKDRGDYGYTF; DNA: TGTGCCAGCAGCGGAACAAAGGACAGGGGTGACTATGGCTACACCTTC
size: .; V: TRBV19; D: .; J: TRBJ1-3; CDR3: CASSIDRWRENTIYF; DNA: TGTGCCAGTAGTATAGATCGGTGGAGGGAAAACACCATATATTTT
size: .; V: TRBV7-2; D: TRBD2; J: TRBJ2-1; CDR3: CASSPHSSGGFNEQFF; DNA: TGTGCCAGCAGCCCTCATTCTAGCGGGGGTTTCAATGAGCAGTTCTTC
size: few; V: TRBV5-4; D: .; J: TRBJ2-1; CDR3: CASSLPSGSSYNEQFF; DNA: TGTGCCAGCAGCTTGCCTTCTGGGAGCTCCTACAATGAGCAGTTCTTC
size: few; V: TRBV7-2; D: .; J: TRBJ2-2; CDR3: CASSLTNTGELFF; DNA: TGTGCCAGCAGCTTGACAAACACCGGGGAGCTGTTTTTT
size: .; V: TRBV5-4; D: TRBD1; J: TRBJ1-2; CDR3: CASSLGTGGVGYGYTF; DNA: TGTGCCAGCAGCTTGGGGACAGGGGGCGTGGGCTATGGCTACACCTTC
size: .; V: TRBV27; D: .; J: TRBJ1-5; CDR3: CASSVNQPQHF; DNA: TGTGCCAGCAGCGTCAATCAGCCCCAGCATTTT
size: .; V: TRBV6-4; D: .; J: TRBJ2-3; CDR3: CASSAELGGDTQYF; DNA: TGTGCCAGCAGTGCTGAGCTAGGTGGAGATACGCAGTATTTT
size: few; V: TRBV5-5; D: TRBD1; J: TRBJ2-5; CDR3: CASTLQGAAETQYF; DNA: TGTGCCAGCACCTTACAGGGGGCCGCGGAGACCCAGTACTTC
size: .; V: TRBV6-5; D: TRBD1; J: TRBJ2-7; CDR3: CASSSSDRGYEQYF; DNA: TGTGCCAGCAGTTCCTCAGACAGGGGGTACGAGCAGTACTTC
size: .; V: TRBV5-4; D: TRBD1; J: TRBJ1-6; CDR3: CASFKQGADSPLHF; DNA: TGTGCCAGCTTTAAACAGGGGGCGGATTCACCCCTCCACTTT
size: .; V: TRBV2; D: TRBD1; J: TRBJ1-6; CDR3: CASSRDRGSPLHF; DNA: TGTGCCAGCAGTAGGGACAGGGGGTCCCCCCTCCACTTT
size: .; V: TRBV19; D: .; J: TRBJ2-3; CDR3: CASSIRSGSTDTQYF; DNA: TGTGCCAGTAGTATCAGGTCGGGGAGCACAGATACGCAGTATTTT
size: .; V: TRBV7-2; D: .; J: TRBJ2-7; CDR3: CASSFRGSYEQYF; DNA: TGTGCCAGCAGCTTTAGGGGCTCCTACGAGCAGTACTTC
size: .; V: TRBV30; D: TRBD1; J: TRBJ2-5; CDR3: CAWSVLAGGETQYF; DNA: TGTGCCTGGAGTGTACTGGCAGGGGGAGAGACCCAGTACTTC
size: once; V: TRBV30; D: .; J: TRBJ2-5; CDR3: CAWEEAGAEGETQYF; DNA: TGTGCCTGGGAGGAGGCGGGGGCGGAGGGGGAGACCCAGTACTTC
size: once; V: TRBV29-1; D: TRBD1; J: TRBJ1-2; CDR3: CSVVQQGFGYGYTF; DNA: TGCAGCGTTGTCCAACAGGGGTTCGGCTATGGCTACACCTTC
size: .; V: TRBV10-1; D: TRBD2; J: TRBJ2-1; CDR3: CASSGAGARNEQFF; DNA: TGCGCCAGCAGTGGAGCGGGAGCTCGGAATGAGCAGTTCTTC
size: .; V: TRBV10-1; D: TRBD2; J: TRBJ2-3; CDR3: CASSEMSGGGTRTDTQYF; DNA: TGCGCCAGCAGTGAGATGAGTGGCGGGGGGACTCGCACAGATACGCAGTATTTT
size: .; V: TRBV4-1; D: TRBD1; J: TRBJ1-2; CDR3: CASSQVGGDRGNTF; DNA: TGCGCCAGCAGCCAAGTAGGGGGAGACAGGGGAAACACCTTC
size: .; V: TRBV7-6; D: .; J: TRBJ2-1; CDR3: CASSLVGGVSLNEQFF; DNA: TGTGCCAGCAGCTTAGTTGGCGGGGTGTCCCTCAATGAGCAGTTCTTC
size: .; V: TRBV27; D: TRBD2; J: TRBJ2-1; CDR3: CASSRGLAGNNEQFF; DNA: TGTGCCAGCAGTAGGGGACTAGCGGGAAACAATGAGCAGTTCTTC
size: .; V: TRBV7-2; D: TRBD1; J: TRBJ1-2; CDR3: CASSLQGTDYGYTF; DNA: TGTGCCAGCAGCCTACAGGGGACAGACTATGGCTACACCTTC
size: .; V: TRBV19; D: .; J: TRBJ2-1; CDR3: CASSIDRGGIGNNEQFF; DNA: TGTGCCAGTAGTATAGATCGTGGGGGGATAGGGAACAATGAGCAGTTCTTC
size: .; V: TRBV4-1; D: .; J: TRBJ2-1; CDR3: CASSQGEDEQFF; DNA: TGCGCCAGCAGCCAAGGAGAAGATGAGCAGTTCTTC
size: .; V: TRBV27; D: TRBD1; J: TRBJ1-2; CDR3: CASSWTGLNGYTF; DNA: TGTGCCAGCAGTTGGACAGGGCTGAATGGCTACACCTTC
size: .; V: TRBV18; D: .; J: TRBJ2-5; CDR3: CASSPYQETQYF; DNA: TGTGCCAGCTCCCCGTATCAGGAGACCCAGTACTTC
size: .; V: TRBV7-2; D: TRBD2; J: TRBJ2-5; CDR3: CASSGLQETQYF; DNA: TGTGCCAGCTCGGGACTACAAGAGACCCAGTACTTC
size: .; V: TRBV4-1; D: TRBD1; J: TRBJ2-2; CDR3: CASSRTGAPGELFF; DNA: TGCGCCAGCAGCCGGACAGGGGCCCCCGGGGAGCTGTTTTTT
size: .; V: TRBV18; D: TRBD1; J: TRBJ2-5; CDR3: CASSPDRVEETQYF; DNA: TGTGCCAGCTCACCCGACAGGGTAGAGGAGACCCAGTACTTC
size: .; V: TRBV4-2; D: TRBD1; J: TRBJ1-4; CDR3: CASSPQEGAMSEKLFF; DNA: TGTGCCAGCAGCCCCCAGGAGGGGGCGATGAGTGAAAAACTGTTTTTT